What follows are 24 T cell receptor beta chains derived from one specimen sequenced in a study of blood T cells in healthy people across ages. A second PCR of 7 to 11 cycles used a sample-barcoded 5' primer and a J-beta primer mix. TCRdb re-called the 5' RACE reads through MiXCR, storing one row per CDR3 protein. In the table there are 1.4 million to 1.5 million distinct CDR3 sequences, around two fifths of which are singletons. The sequenced sample consisted of blood. Receptors were obtained from a woman aged 18-29 years in good health.

The V call is TRBV20-1, the J call TRBJ2-2; 15 nucleotides align to TRBD2. This CDR3 has 18 amino acids. CDR1 and CDR2 from the germline V gene are DFQATT and SNEGSKA (reference sequence). J lost 5 bases, V lost 6 bases, and 13 bases had no gene match. Here the CDR3 DNA reads TGCAGTGCAGCTATCGGACTAGCGGGAGGGCCAGGGACCGGGGAGCTGTTTTTT. As protein: CSAAIGLAGGPGTGELFF.

Only a few counts were recorded for this clonotype. The chain couples TRBV20-1 to TRBJ2-5, with 7 bases identical to TRBD2. The J call may be faulty, since TRBJ2-7 better matches the DNA end. Germline V lookup: CDR1 DFQATT, CDR2 SNEGSKA (reference sequence). CDR3 length equals 13 residues. CDR3 in DNA: TGCAGTTTAGCGGGCTATGGGCAGGCCGAGCAGTACTTC. The encoded protein is CSLAGYGQAEQYF.

The chain combines TRBV20-1 with TRBJ2-4, with 7 bases matching TRBD2. The last part of the DNA fits TRBJ2-7 better; the J call may be wrong. Germline lookup yields CDR1 DFQATT and CDR2 SNEGSKA (reference sequence). This CDR3 has 14 residues. CDR3 amino acids: CSAQEGGEGYEQYF. In nucleotides, the CDR3 is TGCAGTGCCCAGGAGGGAGGGGAAGGCTACGAGCAGTACTTC.

This rearrangement joins TRBV25-1 to TRBJ1-2; D gene unclear. The V end was cut by 3 bases, the J end by 8 bases, with 10 bases between. This CDR3 is 12 amino acids long. Germline lookup yields CDR1 MGHDK and CDR2 SYGVNS. Here the CDR3 DNA reads TGTGCCAGCAGTGACCCTCCGAGCGGCTACACCTTC. It translates to CASSDPPSGYTF.

This chain uses TRBV10-3 with TRBJ2-1; D may be TRBD1 or TRBD2 (5 bases each). The V gene's germline CDR1 is ENHRY and CDR2 SYGVKD. The length of the CDR3 is 20 residues. V was cut by 0 bases and J by 0 bases, with 21 bases left in between. The CDR3 nucleotides are TGTGCCATCAGTGAGTCCTGGGGGATTGGGCGGAGGAGCTCCTACAATGAGCAGTTCTTC. Residues: CAISESWGIGRRSSYNEQFF.

The rearrangement uses TRBV4-1 and TRBJ1-2; 9 bases align to TRBD1. Germline assignment: CDR1 MGHRA and CDR2 YSYEKL. CDR3 length: 16 residues. The trim removed 9 bases at V and 5 bases at J, leaving 16 bases unmatched. Here the CDR3 reads CASTTGGNDLGYGYTF. CDR3 coding DNA: TGCGCCAGTACCACAGGGGGCAACGACCTGGGGTATGGCTACACCTTC.

This chain links TRBV6-5 with TRBJ2-6; D possibly matches TRBD1 or TRBD2 (6 bases each). Germline CDR1 and CDR2: MNHEY and SVGAGI. Trimming stripped 0 bases from V and 0 bases from J, with 12 bases between. This CDR3 contains 18 residues. Written as DNA, the CDR3 is TGTGCCAGCAGTTACTCGTGGAGGGGGGCCTCTGGGGCCAACGTCCTGACTTTC. This codes for CASSYSWRGASGANVLTF.

The CDR3 sequence is CASSSGTSGTSEQFF. CDR3 DNA sequence: TGTGCCAGCAGCTCCGGGACTAGCGGAACTTCAGAGCAGTTCTTC. The chain uses TRBV7-9 and TRBJ2-1, with 11 bases matching TRBD2. The V gene end was trimmed by 4 bases and the J gene end by 10 bases; junction bases not matched to a gene: 9. Germline CDR1 and CDR2: SEHNR and FQNEAQ (reference sequence). This CDR3 spans 15 amino acids.

This clonotype was recorded a few times. The genes are TRBV27 and TRBJ2-5, with D hard to call. The assigned J gene may be wrong: the sequence end matches TRBJ2-7 better. This CDR3 comprises 10 residues. Germline assignment: CDR1 MNHEY and CDR2 SMNVEV (reference sequence). CDR3 DNA: TGTGCCAGCAGTTTGCTCGAGCAGTACTTC. Protein: CASSLLEQYF.

The rearrangement links TRBV2 to TRBJ2-2, with D perhaps given as TRBD1 or TRBD2 (6 bases each). Germline lookup yields CDR1 SNHLY and CDR2 FYNNEI. The CDR3 spans 13 residues. Between the trimmed V and J ends, which lost 6 bases and 4 bases, there was a span of 9 bases. The CDR3 protein is CASRWGATGELFF. The CDR3 nucleotides read TGTGCCAGCAGATGGGGGGCCACCGGGGAGCTGTTTTTT.

This clonotype was seen a few times. The V call is TRBV5-1, the J call TRBJ1-2; perhaps TRBD1 as D (5 bases). CDR1 and CDR2 from the germline V gene are SGHRS and YFSETQ. Trimming pared 4 bases from V and 0 bases from J, leaving 13 bases between. There are 15 residues in the CDR3. The CDR3 spells CASSDGTLSNYGYTF. The CDR3 DNA reads as TGCGCCAGCAGCGACGGGACGCTTTCTAACTATGGCTACACCTTC.

V is TRBV25-1 and J is TRBJ1-1; D gene uncertain. Trimming took off 3 bases at V and 11 bases at J, with 16 bases between the two ends. The CDR3 is 13 amino acids. CDR1 is MGHDK, CDR2 SYGVNS, per germline. The CDR3 region is CASSDLNGIVAFF. CDR3 nucleotide sequence: TGTGCCAGCAGTGATCTAAACGGGATAGTGGCTTTCTTT.

This clonotype was observed a few times. This sequence joins TRBV12-3 or TRBV12-4 and TRBJ1-4, with 7 positions matching TRBD1. This CDR3 has 16 residues. Germline trimming cut 5 bases from V and 7 bases from J; bases unmatched to any gene: 13. CDR3 loop: CASSLGGQLRAEKLFF. The CDR3 bases are TGTGCCAGCAGTCTAGGGGGACAGTTACGGGCTGAAAAACTGTTTTTT.

V usage is TRBV7-2 and J usage is TRBJ2-1, with 11 bases fitting TRBD2. The CDR3 is made up of 16 amino acids. Unmatched junction bases numbered 12, after V lost 5 bases and J lost 9 bases. The V gene's germline CDR1 is SGHTA and CDR2 FQGNSA. The CDR3 region has the DNA TGTGCCAGCAGCGCAGCCGGGACTAGCGGTGGGGGTGAGCAGTTCTTC. Encoded protein: CASSAAGTSGGGEQFF.

This clonotype was observed a few times. Relative to the germline gene, one junction end is altered; a read error may explain this. This chain joins TRBV4-2 and TRBJ2-1; D remains ambiguous. The CDR3 runs to 14 residues. The germline V gene has CDR1 LGHNA and CDR2 YNFKEQ. Here the CDR3 reads CASSQDSNYSEQFF. CDR3 nucleotides: TGTGCCAGCAGCCAAGATTCGAACTACAGTGAGCAGTTCTTC.

The chain joins TRBV7-8 to TRBJ1-2; D unresolved. Germline V gives CDR1 SGHVS, CDR2 FQNEAQ. The germline V and J ends were trimmed by 1 base and 4 bases, with 10 bases remaining between them. This CDR3 spans 14 amino acids. DNA for the CDR3: TGTGCCAGCAGCTTAGATCCGGCCATCTATGGCTACACCTTC. Amino acids: CASSLDPAIYGYTF.

A note on this clonotype: A much larger clone lies one base from this, so it may be a read error. The DNA is left out, because the CDR3 cannot be placed on it with certainty; the CDR3 is given as TCRdb lists it. The chain uses TRBV29-1 and TRBJ1-2; TRBD1 is taken as the D call from the table, unchecked against the DNA. Germline CDR1 is SQVTM and CDR2 is ANQGSEA. The CDR3 numbers 12 amino acids, ends counted. The CDR3 region is CSVVRETYGCTF.

The chain carries TRBV20-1 and TRBJ2-1; the match to TRBD2 covers 12 bases. The CDR3 spans 16 residues. The V gene end was trimmed by 1 base and the J gene end by 3 bases; junction bases not matched to a gene: 4. CDR1 and CDR2 (germline): DFQATT, SNEGSKA (reference sequence). This CDR3 reads CSARASGRAHYNEQFF. For the CDR3, the DNA is TGCAGTGCTAGAGCTAGCGGGAGGGCCCACTACAATGAGCAGTTCTTC.

In the case of this clonotype: It may be a read error: a sequence one base away is much more abundant. The CDR3 DNA sequence: TGTGCCAGCAGTGGACACGACAAAAACATTCAGTACTTC. Its protein is CASSGHDKNIQYF. This chain joins TRBV2 and TRBJ2-4, with D unclear. V was shortened by 4 bases and J by 3 bases, with 7 bases between the two germline ends. Germline V gene lookup returns CDR1 SNHLY and CDR2 FYNNEI. The CDR3 is made up of 13 amino acids.

This clonotype was seen a few times. The genes are TRBV20-1 and TRBJ2-3; TRBD2 matches at 9 bases. Germline CDR1 is DFQATT and CDR2 is SNEGSKA (reference sequence). The J segment lost 4 bases and the V segment lost 1 base, leaving 6 bases of the junction unmatched. The CDR3 sequence is 15 residues long. CDR3 in DNA: TGCAGTGCTAGAGGTGGGACTAGCTCCGCAGATACGCAGTATTTT. Its translation is CSARGGTSSADTQYF.

This clonotype was detected only a few times. The chain uses TRBV7-6 and TRBJ1-4; D might be TRBD1 (5 bases). V dropped 5 bases and J dropped 8 bases, with 18 bases sitting between them. The CDR3 totals 15 residues. CDR1 SGHVS and CDR2 FNYEAQ come from the germline V gene. Here the CDR3 reads CASSPNLGSGEKLFF. CDR3 DNA sequence: TGTGCCAGCAGCCCCAACCTGGGGTCAGGGGAAAAACTGTTTTTT.

DNA for the CDR3: TGCAGTGCTCCCTTCGGAGAGACCCAGTTCTTC. It is translated as CSAPFGETQFF. The V gene is TRBV20-1, the J gene TRBJ2-1; no firm D call. The germline V gene encodes CDR1 DFQATT and CDR2 SNEGSKA (reference sequence). V lost 5 bases and J lost 13, with 15 bases in between. The CDR3 is 11 amino acids.

This chain links TRBV4-2 with TRBJ2-6, with D unclear. The germline V gene has CDR1 LGHNA and CDR2 YNFKEQ. There are 16 residues in the CDR3. The V end lost 0 bases, the J end lost 2 bases, and 8 bases lay between the germline ends. In DNA form, the CDR3 reads TGTGCCAGCAGCCAAGAGTATGCCACTGGGGCCAACGTCCTGACTTTC. Translated, it gives CASSQEYATGANVLTF.

This clonotype was counted a few times. This chain links TRBV20-1 with TRBJ2-5; 11 nucleotides align to TRBD2. The V and J ends lost 5 bases and 3 bases, in that order; junction bases with no gene match: 5. The CDR3 sequence is 14 residues long. Germline values: CDR1 DFQATT, CDR2 SNEGSKA (reference sequence). In DNA, the CDR3 is TGCAGTGCTTTAGCGGGAGGGACGAAAGAGACCCAGTACTTC. Its protein product is CSALAGGTKETQYF.